This T cell receptor beta chain was recovered during a study of T cells in Graves' hyperthyroidism and ophthalmopathy. Germline values: CDR1 SGHTA, CDR2 FQGNSA. The CDR3 has 16 amino acids. The J segment lost 0 bases and the V segment lost 5 bases, leaving 6 bases of the junction unmatched. Ten or more counts support this clonotype. It was RNA transcripts that yielded the amplified TCR beta CDR3 regions. An initial round of RT-PCR targeting the TCR CDR3 relied on the HTBI primer set. TCRdb reanalysed the multiplex PCR reads using MiXCR and keeps one entry per CDR3 protein. The table lists 300,000 to 450,000 distinct CDR3 sequences, more than 12% of them singletons.

The rearrangement joins TRBV7-2 to TRBJ1-4; 7 bases align to TRBD1. This clonotype was obtained from a woman aged 25-40 years with Graves' hyperthyroidism. Sequenced input: blood. The CDR3: CASSPTGIATNEKLFF. DNA of the CDR3: TGTGCCAGCAGCCCGACAGGGATTGCAACTAATGAAAAACTGTTTTTT.